Sequencing of this T cell receptor beta chain was carried out in a study of breast tumors, draining lymph nodes, adjacent tissues. This CDR3 region has 13 residues. V shed 4 bases and J 6 bases; nucleotides not matched to a gene: 1. Germline V CDR1 and CDR2: MGHDK, SYGVNS. In regard to this clonotype: Its specificity is unknown.

Each CDR3 protein gets one entry after TCRdb re-called the multiplex PCR reads with MiXCR. The sample lists about 15,000 distinct CDR3 sequences, around 50% occurring once. Study observations and caveats: The lymph node origin of tumor T cells was framed as consistent with a hypothesis, not demonstrated. Tumor and nontumor repertoires were significantly more similar in luminal-like than in basal-like breast cancer. Most tumor T cells seemingly derive from lymph node, then expand in tumor. Tumor TCR diversity was below lymph nodes but above nontumor tissue.

This receptor was identified in a female donor with breast cancer. Some clones in this sample may be carry-over from other donors' samples. The specimen sequenced was tumor-adjacent breast tissue. This sequence joins TRBV25-1 and TRBJ1-3; 9 bases line up with TRBD1. In nucleotides, the CDR3 is TGTGCCAGCAGTGGGACAGGGGAAAACACCATATATTTT. Encoded protein: CASSGTGENTIYF.